The source of this TCR beta chain is a study of T cell repertoires in cytomegalovirus infection. This clonotype has ten or more counts. Its antigen is unidentified. TCRdb analysed the reads with MiXCR anew, one entry per CDR3 protein. The sample contains 640,000 or so distinct CDR3 sequences, approximately 33% of which appear only once. Study-wide results and caveats: Public TCR beta family frequency separated CMV-and-HLA carriers, including in an independent cohort.

CDR3 length equals 16 residues. Trimming removed 0 bases at V and 5 bases at J, with 16 bases between. Germline assignment: CDR1 SGHTA and CDR2 FQGNSA. Sequencing used cultured PBMCs, obtained from culture after CMV antigen stimulation. This clonotype originated in a human donor in good health (CMV status not recorded). Some clones in this sample may be carry-over from other donors' samples. The chain joins TRBV7-2 to TRBJ2-5; tentatively, D is TRBD1 (5 bases). CDR3 protein: CASSLASWGPEETQYF. The CDR3, as DNA: TGTGCCAGCAGCTTAGCATCTTGGGGCCCAGAGGAGACCCAGTACTTC.